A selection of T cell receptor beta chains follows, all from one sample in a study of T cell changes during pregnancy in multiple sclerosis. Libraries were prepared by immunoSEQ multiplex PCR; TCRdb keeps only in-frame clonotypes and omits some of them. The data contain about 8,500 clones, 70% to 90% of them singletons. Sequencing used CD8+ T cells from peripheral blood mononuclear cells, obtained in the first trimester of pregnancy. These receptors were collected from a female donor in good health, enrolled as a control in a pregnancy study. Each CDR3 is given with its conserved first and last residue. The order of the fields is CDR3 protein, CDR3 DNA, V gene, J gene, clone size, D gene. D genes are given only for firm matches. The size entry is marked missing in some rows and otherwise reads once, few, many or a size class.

CASSDSAGGSTDTQYF	TGTGCCAGCAGTGACTCTGCGGGGGGAAGCACAGATACGCAGTATTTT	TRBV6-4	TRBJ2-3	-	TRBD2
CASSTGQFPVYEQYF	TGTGCCAGTAGTACGGGACAATTTCCTGTCTACGAGCAGTACTTC	TRBV19	TRBJ2-7	-	-
CAWSPQRDRASLGNEQFF	TGTGCCTGGAGTCCTCAACGGGACAGGGCCAGCCTCGGCAATGAGCAGTTCTTC	TRBV30	TRBJ2-1	-	TRBD1
CASSQGAEVGELFF	TGTGCCAGCAGCCAGGGGGCGGAGGTCGGGGAGCTGTTTTTT	TRBV4-2	TRBJ2-2	-	-
CASSDGRVSPGELFF	TGTGCCAGCAGTGATGGCAGGGTTTCCCCCGGGGAGCTGTTTTTT	TRBV2	TRBJ2-2	medium-sized	-
CASSQEGRSRGYTF	TGCGCCAGCAGCCAAGAGGGCAGGTCTCGGGGCTACACCTTC	TRBV4-1	TRBJ1-2	-	-
CASSLTDSFSGANVLTF	TGTGCCAGCAGCTTAACGGACAGTTTTTCTGGGGCCAACGTCCTGACTTTC	TRBV7-9	TRBJ2-6	-	-
CASSPPADTEAFF	TGTGCCAGCTCCCCACCGGCGGACACTGAAGCTTTCTTT	TRBV18	TRBJ1-1	once	-
CAGSRDSENTEAFF	TGTGCCGGCAGCAGGGACAGCGAGAACACTGAAGCTTTCTTT	TRBV6-4	TRBJ1-1	-	TRBD1
CASSFSGTYNQPQHF	TGTGCCAGCAGTTTTAGTGGGACATACAATCAGCCCCAGCATTTT	TRBV27	TRBJ1-5	-	-
CASSQRQGQPQHF	TGTGCCAGCAGCCAACGACAGGGTCAGCCCCAGCATTTT	TRBV14	TRBJ1-5	-	TRBD1
CASSGGTGEGGNTIYF	TGTGCCAGCAGTGGTGGGACAGGGGAAGGAGGAAACACCATATATTTT	TRBV6-1	TRBJ1-3	-	TRBD1
CSVEGNREGYTF	TGCAGCGTTGAAGGGAACAGGGAGGGCTACACCTTC	TRBV29-1	TRBJ1-2	-	-
CASSEDSSGANVLTF	TGTGCCAGCAGTGAAGACAGCTCTGGGGCCAACGTCCTGACTTTC	TRBV6-4	TRBJ2-6	few	-
CASFRTGDTYEQYF	TGCGCCAGCTTCCGGACAGGCGACACCTACGAGCAGTACTTC	TRBV10-1	TRBJ2-7	few	TRBD1
CASMLGQGVTEAFF	TGTGCCAGCATGCTGGGACAGGGGGTGACTGAAGCTTTCTTT	TRBV6-5	TRBJ1-1	-	TRBD1
CASSRRDRANTEAFF	TGTGCCAGCAGCCGCCGGGACAGGGCGAACACTGAAGCTTTCTTT	TRBV5-4	TRBJ1-1	-	TRBD1
CSVEEGRQGGIGAFF	TGCAGCGTTGAAGAGGGGCGGCAGGGAGGAATCGGAGCTTTCTTT	TRBV29-1	TRBJ1-1	-	-
CASPGQQGSKNIQYF	TGTGCCAGCCCCGGACAGCAAGGATCCAAAAACATTCAGTACTTC	TRBV2	TRBJ2-4	few	-
CASSSGDSSGNTIYF	TGTGCCAGCAGCAGTGGGGACAGCTCTGGAAACACCATATATTTT	TRBV28	TRBJ1-3	-	TRBD1